The entry below describes one T cell receptor (beta chain). Its matching antigen is unknown. CDR3 length equals 14 residues. V lost 8 bases, J lost 4 bases, and 16 bases lay in between. The germline gives CDR1 ENHRY, CDR2 SYGVKD. This entry is derived from a study of shared clonotypes between healthy human individuals. Findings and caveats of the study: Generation of non-shared clonotypes was less probable than generation of clonotypes shared by all four donors. On the whole, naive subsets had larger estimated richness than memory subsets had. Naive CD4 clonotypes were shared across several donors at roughly 5%.

Investigators divided CD4+ cells into CD45RA+ naive and CD45RA-negative memory subsets. The protocol was immunoSEQ multiplex PCR, while the TCRdb copy is restricted to in-frame clones and leaves out a portion. The sample carries around 1.4 million clones, approximately 98.5% recorded once. This sequence was found in a young man in good health. The V and J genes are TRBV10-3 and TRBJ2-3; D gene ambiguous. The sequencing sample was made of naive CD4+ T cells sorted from blood. As for subset: CD45RA+ positively selected. As DNA, the CDR3 is TGTGCCATCGCCCTTAGTTCGATCCCAGATACGCAGTATTTT. Residues: CAIALSSIPDTQYF.